The rows below give T cell receptor beta chains drawn from one sample of a study of post-analysis software for immune sequencing data. One entry per CDR3 protein results from TCRdb running MiXCR on the PCR reads. The table lists hundreds of thousands of distinct CDR3 sequences, 59% of them singletons. The sequenced sample consisted of blood. Receptor source: a girl aged 2 to 9 with multiple sclerosis. The CDR3 runs from the conserved cysteine through the conserved F or W. Fields, in order: V gene, CDR3 protein.

>TRBV6-2/TRBV6-3
CASSTGQGSTEAFF
>TRBV12-3/TRBV12-4
CASSREGSYNEQFF
>TRBV2
CASKVFRDRFYEQYF
>TRBV21-1
CASSKIQEDTQFF
>TRBV12-3/TRBV12-4
CASSPRVGLAGEETQYF
>TRBV20-1
CSARPTQRRETQYF
>TRBV12-3/TRBV12-4
CASSHSDWDSNQPQHF
>TRBV28
CASSSGTGNYNEQFF
>TRBV29-1
CSVTGTAAGYTF
>TRBV24-1
CATSGVGGHFTDTQYF
>TRBV5-1
CASSSLGAPNTEAFF
>TRBV20-1
CSAQGGGYTF
>TRBV6-6
CASSRGSDGELFF
>TRBV12-3/TRBV12-4
CASSAGTQIWGNQPQHF
>TRBV5-1
CASSLSPGQGAYEQFF
>TRBV7-9
CASSPRTGGAYEQYF
>TRBV5-1
CASSLPDPHNEQFF
>TRBV20-1
CSARVITSGRAPNEQFF
>TRBV7-2
CASGKRTYEQYF
>TRBV6-5
CASSYSRGWPQETQYF
>TRBV29-1
CSVEGGGYEQYF